The 2 T cell receptor beta chains below come from one sample, sequenced in a study of T cell responses to AZD1222 COVID-19 vaccine. Profiling relied on immunoSEQ multiplex PCR, and the TCRdb table lists in-frame clones only, not all of them. This table has about 73,000 clones, 85% to 90% appearing once. The sample consisted of peripheral blood, taken 28 days after the second AZD1222 dose. All receptors come from an adult who received the AZD1222 COVID-19 vaccine.

V and J are TRBV5-1 and TRBJ2-2; D remains ambiguous. V dropped 2 bases and J dropped 3 bases, with 5 bases sitting between them. The CDR3 contains 13 residues. Germline V gives CDR1 SGHRS, CDR2 YFSETQ. CDR3 sequence (DNA): TGCGCCAGCAGCTTAGAATACACCGGGGAGCTGTTTTTT. Amino acids: CASSLEYTGELFF.

This clone showed up just a few times. The gene calls are TRBV7-9 and TRBJ1-1; TRBD1 aligns across 8 bases. CDR1 and CDR2 (germline): SEHNR, FQNEAQ (reference sequence). The CDR3 sequence is 16 residues long. Germline trimming cut 5 bases from V and 2 bases from J; bases unmatched to any gene: 10. Here the CDR3 DNA reads TGTGCCAGCAGCCCAACGCCGGGACAGGTTAACACTGAAGCTTTCTTT. Its translation is CASSPTPGQVNTEAFF.